This T cell receptor (beta chain) appears in the sequencing data of a study of human T cells and chemical hapten exposure. In the original analysis: Samples ranged from about 20,000 to 700,000 TCRs, with a median of 95,638. MiXCR, applied by TCRdb to the RACE reads, yields one record per CDR3 protein. The authors' filters were not applied to this entry. The sample yields 95,000 or so distinct CDR3 sequences, approximately 10% seen once. This clonotype was observed many times. Indicated time point: patch test 2, 6 weeks after DPC sensitization. Treatment here: therapeutic diphenylcyclopropenone sensitization with weekly scalp DPC. Patients had alopecia, were aged 18 to 70, and were not pregnant. The germline V and J ends were trimmed by 5 bases and 2 bases, with 16 bases remaining between them. Germline V gene lookup returns CDR1 SNHLY and CDR2 FYNNEI. The CDR3 consists of 16 residues.

The origin of this receptor is a woman between 40 and 55 years old with alopecia areata. Some clones in this sample may be carry-over from other donors' samples. The specimen was whole blood, collected in connection with sensitization to the hapten diphenylcyclopropenone (DPC). The V gene is TRBV2, the J gene TRBJ1-5; no clear D. CDR3 in DNA: TGTGCCAGCAGTAGAGGGCCGACCCAGGGCAATCAGCCCCAGCATTTT. Amino acids: CASSRGPTQGNQPQHF.